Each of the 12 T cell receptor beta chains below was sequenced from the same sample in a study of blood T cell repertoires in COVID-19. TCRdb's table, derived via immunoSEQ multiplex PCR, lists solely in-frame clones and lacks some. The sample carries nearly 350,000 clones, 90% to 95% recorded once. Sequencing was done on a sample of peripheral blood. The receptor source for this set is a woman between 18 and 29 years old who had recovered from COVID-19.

The CDR3 sequence is CASSPGLAGYEQYV. The CDR3 bases are TGTGCCAGCAGCCCTGGACTAGCGGGCTACGAGCAGTACGTC. The V call is TRBV11-2, the J call TRBJ2-7; 11 bases line up with TRBD2. Looked up from germline, CDR1 is SGHAT and CDR2 is FQNNGV. This CDR3 is built from 14 residues. Losses at the gene ends were 5 bases for V and 3 bases for J; bases not matched to a gene: 3.

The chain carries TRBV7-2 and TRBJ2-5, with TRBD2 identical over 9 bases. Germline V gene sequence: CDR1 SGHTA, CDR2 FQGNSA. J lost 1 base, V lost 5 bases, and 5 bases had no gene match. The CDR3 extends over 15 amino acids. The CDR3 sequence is CASSQMTSGQETQYF. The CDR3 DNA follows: TGTGCCAGCAGCCAGATGACTAGCGGCCAAGAGACCCAGTACTTC.

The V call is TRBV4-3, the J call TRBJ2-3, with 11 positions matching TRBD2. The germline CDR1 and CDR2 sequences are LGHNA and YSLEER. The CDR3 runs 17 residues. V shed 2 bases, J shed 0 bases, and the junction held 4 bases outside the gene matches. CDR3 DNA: TGCGCCAGCAGCCAATTGGGACTAGCGGCGAGCACAGATACGCAGTATTTT. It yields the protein CASSQLGLAASTDTQYF.

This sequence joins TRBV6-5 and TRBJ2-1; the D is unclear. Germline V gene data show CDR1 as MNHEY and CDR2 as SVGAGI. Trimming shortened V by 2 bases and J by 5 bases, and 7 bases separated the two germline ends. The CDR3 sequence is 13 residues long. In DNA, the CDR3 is TGTGCCAGCAGTTACGGCCGAAACAATGAGCAGTTCTTC. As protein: CASSYGRNNEQFF.

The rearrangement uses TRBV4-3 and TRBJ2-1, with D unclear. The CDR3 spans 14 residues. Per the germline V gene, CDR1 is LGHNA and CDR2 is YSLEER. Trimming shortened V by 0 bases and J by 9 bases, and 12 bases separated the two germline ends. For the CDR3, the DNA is TGCGCCAGCAGCCAAGACCCAGCGCTGGGTGAGCAGTTCTTC. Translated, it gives CASSQDPALGEQFF.

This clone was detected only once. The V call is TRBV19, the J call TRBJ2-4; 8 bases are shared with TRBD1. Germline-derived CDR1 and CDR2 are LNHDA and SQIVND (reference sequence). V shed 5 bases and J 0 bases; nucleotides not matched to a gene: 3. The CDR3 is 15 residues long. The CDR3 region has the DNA TGTGCCAGTAGTCCTACAGGGGGAGCCAAAAACATTCAGTACTTC. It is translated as CASSPTGGAKNIQYF.

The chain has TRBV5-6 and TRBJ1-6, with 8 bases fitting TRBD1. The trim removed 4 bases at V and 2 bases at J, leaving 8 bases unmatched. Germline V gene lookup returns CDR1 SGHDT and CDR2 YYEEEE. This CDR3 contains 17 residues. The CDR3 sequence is CASSIRQGRTYNSPLHF. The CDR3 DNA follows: TGTGCCAGCAGCATACGACAGGGGAGGACCTATAATTCACCCCTCCACTTT.

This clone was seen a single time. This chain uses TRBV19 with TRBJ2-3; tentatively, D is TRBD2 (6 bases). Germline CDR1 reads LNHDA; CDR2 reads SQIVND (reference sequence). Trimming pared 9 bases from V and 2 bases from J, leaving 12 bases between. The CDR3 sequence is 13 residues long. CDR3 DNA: TGTGCCAGCGGGACTGGACCCACAGATACGCAGTATTTT. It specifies CASGTGPTDTQYF.

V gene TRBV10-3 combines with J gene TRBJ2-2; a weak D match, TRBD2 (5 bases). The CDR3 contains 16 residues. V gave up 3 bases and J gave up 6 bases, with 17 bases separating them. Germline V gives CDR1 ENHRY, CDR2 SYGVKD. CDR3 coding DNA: TGTGCCATCAGTGATTACAAGCGGTCAAATGCCGGGGAGCTGTTTTTT. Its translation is CAISDYKRSNAGELFF.

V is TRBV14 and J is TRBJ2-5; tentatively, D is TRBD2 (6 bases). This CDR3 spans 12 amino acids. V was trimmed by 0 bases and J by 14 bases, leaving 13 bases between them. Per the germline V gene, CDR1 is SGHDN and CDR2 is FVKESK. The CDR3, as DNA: TGTGCCAGCAGCCAAGAGGGGGGAAAGAGATACTTC. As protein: CASSQEGGKRYF.

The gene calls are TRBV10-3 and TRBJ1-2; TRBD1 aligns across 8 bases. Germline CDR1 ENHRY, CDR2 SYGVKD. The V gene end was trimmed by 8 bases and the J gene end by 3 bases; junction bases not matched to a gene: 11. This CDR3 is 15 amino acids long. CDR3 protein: CAILSGGGRDYGYTF. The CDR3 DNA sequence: TGTGCCATCCTCTCAGGGGGCGGTCGGGACTATGGCTACACCTTC.

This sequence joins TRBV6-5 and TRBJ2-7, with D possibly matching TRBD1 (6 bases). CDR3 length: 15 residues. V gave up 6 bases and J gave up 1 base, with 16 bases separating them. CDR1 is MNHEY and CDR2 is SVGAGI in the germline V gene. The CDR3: CASRRTGLASYEQYV. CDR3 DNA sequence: TGTGCCAGCAGGAGAACAGGGTTGGCATCCTACGAGCAGTACGTC.